The clone carrying this T cell receptor beta chain was seen a handful of times. This entry is derived from a study of cytomegalovirus exposure and HLA in healthy donors. Assay used: immunoSEQ multiplex PCR; TCRdb lists only in-frame clones, some missing. The sample consists of about 160,000 clones, over 85% of them appearing once. A roughly 130-subject validation cohort, separate from the roughly 700-subject first cohort, supplied the donors. CDR1 is SEHNR, CDR2 FQNEAQ, per germline (reference sequence). The CDR3 totals 13 residues. V was trimmed by 1 base and J by 5 bases, leaving 8 bases between them.

The chain is built from TRBV7-9 and TRBJ2-5; D ambiguous. The sequencing sample was made of PBMCs. The receptor's source is a woman between 18 and 29 years old in good health and CMV-seropositive. Here the CDR3 DNA reads TGTGCCAGCAGCTTAGACGTACAGGAGACCCAGTACTTC. This encodes CASSLDVQETQYF.